The rows below give T cell receptor beta chains drawn from one sample of a study of blood T cell repertoires in COVID-19. Here immunoSEQ multiplex PCR was the method, and the copy in TCRdb shows in-frame clones only, minus some. Among hundreds of thousands of clones listed, about 83% were seen once. The sample was peripheral blood. These receptors were taken from a woman aged 45-65 years with acute or convalescent COVID-19. Both conserved end residues are part of each CDR3. A D gene is named only where the DNA matches it firmly. Rows may omit the clone size; those that give it use once, few, many or a size class.

. TRBJ2-7 . TRBV5-3 TGTGCCCGTTGGGCCAGCTCCTACGAGCAGTACTTC CARWASSYEQYF
. TRBJ2-6 . TRBV12-3/TRBV12-4 TGTGCCAGCATGTTAGACAGAAACGTCCTGACTTTC CASMLDRNVLTF
TRBD1 TRBJ1-1 . TRBV18 TGTGCCAGCTCACCGCAGGGGGCGAACACTGAAGCTTTCTTT CASSPQGANTEAFF
. TRBJ2-6 . TRBV5-1 TGCGCCAGCAGCTTGGGAGCGGGGGCCAACGTCCTGACTTTC CASSLGAGANVLTF
. TRBJ1-2 . TRBV5-6 TGTGCCAGCAGCGTTGGGGCCCAGCGACAAAACTATGGCTACACCTTC CASSVGAQRQNYGYTF
TRBD2 TRBJ2-2 . TRBV27 TGTGCCAGCAGGGGGCGGGAGGGCCTGGACACCGGGGAGCTGTTTTTT CASRGREGLDTGELFF
TRBD1 TRBJ1-6 . TRBV24-1 TGTGCCACCAGTGATTTGCGGGGACAGGGGGCTCCACCCCTCCACTTT CATSDLRGQGAPPLHF
TRBD2 TRBJ2-1 once TRBV5-1 TGCGCCAGCGCTCCGGGACTAGCGTCCTTTAACTCCTACAATGAGCAGTTCTTC CASAPGLASFNSYNEQFF
TRBD1 TRBJ1-1 . TRBV10-3 TGTGCCATCAGTGAGACCGACAGGGGAAGGCAGGCTGAAGCTTTCTTT CAISETDRGRQAEAFF
TRBD1 TRBJ2-4 . TRBV5-1 TGCGCCAGCAGTGAGGGCGGGACAGGGGCAAAAAACATTCAGTACTTC CASSEGGTGAKNIQYF
. TRBJ2-7 . TRBV7-2 TGTGCCAGCAGCTTAGAAGCTTCCCCTACAGCCGAGCAGTACTTC CASSLEASPTAEQYF
TRBD2 TRBJ2-3 . TRBV5-6 TGTGCCAGCAGCTTGGGACTAGCGGGAGGAATCACAGATACGCAGTATTTT CASSLGLAGGITDTQYF
. TRBJ1-2 once TRBV28 TGTGCCAGCAGGCAACCCCCGGACATCCAAGGCTACACCTTC CASRQPPDIQGYTF
TRBD2 TRBJ2-7 . TRBV10-2 TGCGCCAGCAGCCGGGGACTAACCCCCTCCTACGAGCAGTACTTC CASSRGLTPSYEQYF